The TCR beta chain described here comes from a study of beta chain features in type 1 diabetes. Study conclusions and caveats: Among patients with Type 1 diabetes, TCRB CDR3s were moderately but significantly shorter in every one of the four CD4+ subsets.

Worth noting for this clone: Antigen unknown.

The V gene lost 0 bases and the J gene lost 7 bases, with 12 bases spanning the gap. Germline lookup yields CDR1 MGHRA and CDR2 YSYEKL. The CDR3 runs 14 residues. The entirety of the isolated RNA underwent reverse transcription, so expressed TCRB transcripts were sequenced. TCRdb's table, derived via immunoSEQ multiplex PCR, lists solely in-frame clones and lacks some. The sample has hundreds of thousands of clones, roughly an eighth seen once. The receptor's source is a young man with type 1 diabetes. Sample: naive CD4+ T cells from blood. The J gene is TRBJ2-5, the V gene TRBV4-1; possible D gene TRBD2, 5 bases. DNA of the CDR3: TGCGCCAGCAGCCAAGATCGAGGGTCTGGGACCCAGTACTTC. Its protein is CASSQDRGSGTQYF.